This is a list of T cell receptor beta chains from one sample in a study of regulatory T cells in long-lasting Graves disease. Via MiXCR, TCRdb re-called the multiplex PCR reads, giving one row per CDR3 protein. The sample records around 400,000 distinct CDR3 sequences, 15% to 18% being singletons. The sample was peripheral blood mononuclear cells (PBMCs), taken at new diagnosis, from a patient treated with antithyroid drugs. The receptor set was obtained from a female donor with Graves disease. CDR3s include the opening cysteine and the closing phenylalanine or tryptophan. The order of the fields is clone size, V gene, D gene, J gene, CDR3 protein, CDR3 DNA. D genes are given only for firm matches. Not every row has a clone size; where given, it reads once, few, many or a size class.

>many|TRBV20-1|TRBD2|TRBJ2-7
CSALAGGPSEQYF
TGCAGTGCCTTAGCGGGAGGGCCTAGCGAGCAGTACTTC
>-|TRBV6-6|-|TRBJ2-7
CASSYSIGSAYEQYF
TGTGCCAGCAGTTACTCGATCGGTTCTGCCTACGAGCAGTACTTC
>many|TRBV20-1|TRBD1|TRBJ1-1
CSARDLGQGFTEAFF
TGCAGTGCTAGAGATTTGGGACAGGGGTTCACTGAAGCTTTCTTT
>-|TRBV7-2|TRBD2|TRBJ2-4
CASSSRGGAGASAKNIQYF
TGTGCCAGCAGCTCCCGGGGGGGAGCGGGGGCCTCGGCCAAAAACATTCAGTACTTC
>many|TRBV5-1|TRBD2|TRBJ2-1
CASSFETSGMAGNEQFF
TGCGCCAGCAGCTTCGAGACTAGCGGGATGGCTGGCAATGAGCAGTTCTTC
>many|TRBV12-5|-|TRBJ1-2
CASGFSSGYTF
TGTGCTAGTGGTTTCTCGTCTGGCTACACCTTC
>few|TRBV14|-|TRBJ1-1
CASSPRQARTEAFF
TGTGCCAGCAGCCCGCGACAGGCACGAACTGAAGCTTTCTTT
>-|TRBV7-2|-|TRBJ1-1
CASSLVGIKAFF
TGTGCCAGCAGCTTAGTTGGTATTAAAGCTTTCTTT
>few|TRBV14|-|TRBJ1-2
CASSQDLGGYYGYTF
TGTGCCAGCAGCCAAGATCTTGGGGGATACTATGGCTACACCTTC
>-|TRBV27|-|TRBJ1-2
CASSLFSNYGYTF
TGTGCCAGCAGTTTATTTAGTAACTATGGCTACACCTTC
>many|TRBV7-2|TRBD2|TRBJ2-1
CASSSKTSGRKYNEQFF
TGTGCCAGCAGCTCCAAGACTAGCGGGAGGAAGTACAATGAGCAGTTCTTC
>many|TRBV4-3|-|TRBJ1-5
CASSQVSGMEQPQHF
TGCGCCAGCAGCCAAGTATCAGGGATGGAACAGCCCCAGCATTTT
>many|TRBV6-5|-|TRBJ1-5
CASSYRDQPQHF
TGTGCCAGCAGTTACAGAGATCAGCCCCAGCATTTT
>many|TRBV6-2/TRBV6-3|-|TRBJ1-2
CASSYSIAGDYGYTF
TGTGCCAGCAGTTACTCGATCGCAGGGGACTATGGCTACACCTTC
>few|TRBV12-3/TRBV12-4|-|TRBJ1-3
CASTTRGSGNTIYF
TGTGCCAGCACCACCCGAGGGTCTGGAAACACCATATATTTT
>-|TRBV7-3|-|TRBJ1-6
CASSSQDYNSPLHF
TGTGCCAGCAGCTCCCAGGACTATAATTCACCCCTCCACTTT
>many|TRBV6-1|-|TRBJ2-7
CASSHKTYEQYF
TGTGCCAGCAGCCACAAAACCTACGAGCAGTACTTC
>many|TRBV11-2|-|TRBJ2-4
CASSLEGLAKNIQYF
TGTGCCAGCAGCTTAGAAGGTTTAGCCAAAAACATTCAGTACTTC
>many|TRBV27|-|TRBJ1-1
CASSAWPAGFGSTEAFF
TGTGCCAGCAGTGCCTGGCCGGCGGGGTTCGGTTCCACTGAAGCTTTCTTT
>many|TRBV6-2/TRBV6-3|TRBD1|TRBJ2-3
CASSPGQEYTDTQYF
TGTGCCAGCAGTCCCGGACAGGAATACACAGATACGCAGTATTTT
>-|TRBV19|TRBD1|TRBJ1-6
CATHDRGYNSPLHF
TGTGCCACTCACGACAGGGGCTATAATTCACCCCTCCACTTT
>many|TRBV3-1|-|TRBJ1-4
CASSYGGSREKLFF
TGTGCCAGCAGCTATGGCGGCAGTCGGGAAAAACTGTTTTTT
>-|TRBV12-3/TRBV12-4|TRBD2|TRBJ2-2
CASSSVGREGPLGELFF
TGTGCCAGCAGCTCCGTGGGGAGGGAGGGCCCTCTCGGGGAGCTGTTTTTT
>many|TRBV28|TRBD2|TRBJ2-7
CASSWLAGETYEQYF
TGTGCCAGCAGTTGGCTAGCGGGAGAGACCTACGAGCAGTACTTC
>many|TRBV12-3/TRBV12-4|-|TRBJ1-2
CASSLILGNGYTF
TGTGCCAGCAGTTTAATATTGGGGAATGGCTACACCTTC
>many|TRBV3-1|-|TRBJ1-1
CASEGVTEAFF
TGTGCCAGCGAGGGGGTCACTGAAGCTTTCTTT
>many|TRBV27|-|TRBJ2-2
CASSLSKVLTGELFF
TGTGCCAGCAGTTTATCTAAGGTTTTGACGGGGGAGCTGTTTTTT
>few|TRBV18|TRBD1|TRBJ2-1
CASSPSWNRGNEQFF
TGTGCCAGCTCACCCTCCTGGAACAGGGGGAATGAGCAGTTCTTC
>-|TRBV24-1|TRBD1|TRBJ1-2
CATSDTGQGNYGYTF
TGTGCCACCAGTGATACGGGACAGGGAAACTATGGCTACACCTTC